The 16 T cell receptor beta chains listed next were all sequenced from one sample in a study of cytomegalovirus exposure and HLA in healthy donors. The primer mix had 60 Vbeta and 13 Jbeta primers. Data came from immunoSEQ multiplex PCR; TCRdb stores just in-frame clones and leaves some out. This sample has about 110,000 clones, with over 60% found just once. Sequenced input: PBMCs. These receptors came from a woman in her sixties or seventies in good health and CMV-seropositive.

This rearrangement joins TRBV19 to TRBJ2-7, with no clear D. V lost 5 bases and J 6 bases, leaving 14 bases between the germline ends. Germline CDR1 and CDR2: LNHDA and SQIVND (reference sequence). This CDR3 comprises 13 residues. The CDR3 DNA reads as TGTGCCAGTAGTGTAGGATCCCTCGGCGAGCAGTACTTC. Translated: CASSVGSLGEQYF. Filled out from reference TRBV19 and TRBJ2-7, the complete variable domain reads DGGITQSPKYLFRKEGQNVTLSCEQNLNHDAMYWYRQDPGQGLRLIYYSQIVNDFQKGDIAEGYSVSREKKESFPLTVTSAQKNPTAFYLCASSVGSLGEQYFGPGTRLTVT.

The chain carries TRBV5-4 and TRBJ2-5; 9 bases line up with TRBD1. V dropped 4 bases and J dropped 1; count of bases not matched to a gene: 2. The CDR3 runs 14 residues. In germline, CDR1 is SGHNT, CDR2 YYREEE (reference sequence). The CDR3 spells CASSQQGAQETQYF. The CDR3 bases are TGTGCCAGCAGCCAACAGGGGGCCCAAGAGACCCAGTACTTC.

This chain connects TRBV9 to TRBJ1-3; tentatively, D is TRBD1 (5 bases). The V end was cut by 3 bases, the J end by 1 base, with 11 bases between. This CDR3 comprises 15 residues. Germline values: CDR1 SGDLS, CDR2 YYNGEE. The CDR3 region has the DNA TGTGCCAGCAGCGAACAGGAGCTTTCTGGAAACACCATATATTTT. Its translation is CASSEQELSGNTIYF.

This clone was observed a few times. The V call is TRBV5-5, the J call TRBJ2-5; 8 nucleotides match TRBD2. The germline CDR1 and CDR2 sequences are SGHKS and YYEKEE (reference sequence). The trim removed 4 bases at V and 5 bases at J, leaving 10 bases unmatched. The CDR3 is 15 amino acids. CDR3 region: CASSMGLVLGETQYF. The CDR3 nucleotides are TGTGCCAGCAGCATGGGACTAGTCCTGGGGGAGACCCAGTACTTC. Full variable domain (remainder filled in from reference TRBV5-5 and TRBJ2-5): DAGVTQSPTHLIKTRGQQVTLRCSPISGHKSVSWYQQVLGQGPQFIFQYYEKEERGRGNFPDRFSARQFPNYSSELNVNALLLGDSALYLCASSMGLVLGETQYFGPGTRLLVL.

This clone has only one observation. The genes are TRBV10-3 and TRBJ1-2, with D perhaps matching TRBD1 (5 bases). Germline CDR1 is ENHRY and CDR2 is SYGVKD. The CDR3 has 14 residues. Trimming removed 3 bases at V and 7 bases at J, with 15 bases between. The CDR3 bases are TGTGCCATCAGTGAAACGGGGGGGACGCGTGGCTACACCTTC. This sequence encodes CAISETGGTRGYTF.

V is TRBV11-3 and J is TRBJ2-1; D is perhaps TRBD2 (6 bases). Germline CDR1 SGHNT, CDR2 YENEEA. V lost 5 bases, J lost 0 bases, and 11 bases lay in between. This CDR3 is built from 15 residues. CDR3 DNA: TGTGCCAGCAGCCCCGCGGGGAGCTCCTACAATGAGCAGTTCTTC. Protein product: CASSPAGSSYNEQFF.

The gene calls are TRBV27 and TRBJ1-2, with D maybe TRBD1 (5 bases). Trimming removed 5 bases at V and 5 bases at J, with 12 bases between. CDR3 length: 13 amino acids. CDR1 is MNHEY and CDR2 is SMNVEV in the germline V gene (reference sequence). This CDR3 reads CASSGDSRYGYTF. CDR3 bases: TGTGCCAGCAGTGGTGACAGCCGGTATGGCTACACCTTC.

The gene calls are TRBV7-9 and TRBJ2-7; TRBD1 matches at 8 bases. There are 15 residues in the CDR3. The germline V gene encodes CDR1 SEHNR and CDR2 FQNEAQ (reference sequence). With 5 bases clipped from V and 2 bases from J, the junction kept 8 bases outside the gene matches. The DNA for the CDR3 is TGTGCCAGCAGCCCCTTCGGACAGGGTACCTACGAGCAGTACTTC. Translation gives CASSPFGQGTYEQYF.

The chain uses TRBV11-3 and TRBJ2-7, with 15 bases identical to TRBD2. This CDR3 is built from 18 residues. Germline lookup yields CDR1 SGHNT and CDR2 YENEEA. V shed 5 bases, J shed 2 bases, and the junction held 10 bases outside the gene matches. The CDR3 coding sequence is TGTGCCAGCAGCCCGATGGGACTAGCGGGAGGTTCCGCCTACGAGCAGTACTTC. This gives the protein CASSPMGLAGGSAYEQYF.

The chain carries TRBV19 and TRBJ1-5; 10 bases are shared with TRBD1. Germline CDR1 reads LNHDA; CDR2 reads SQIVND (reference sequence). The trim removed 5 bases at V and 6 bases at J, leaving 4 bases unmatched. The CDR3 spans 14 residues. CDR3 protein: CASSEGTGVQPQHF. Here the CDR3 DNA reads TGTGCCAGTAGTGAGGGGACAGGGGTTCAGCCCCAGCATTTT.

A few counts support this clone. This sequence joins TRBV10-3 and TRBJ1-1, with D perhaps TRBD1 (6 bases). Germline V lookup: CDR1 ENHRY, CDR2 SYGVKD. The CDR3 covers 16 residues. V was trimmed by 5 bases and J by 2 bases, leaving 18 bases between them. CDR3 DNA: TGTGCCATCAGTCCCTGGGGCAGGGGACATAACACTGAAGCTTTCTTT. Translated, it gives CAISPWGRGHNTEAFF.

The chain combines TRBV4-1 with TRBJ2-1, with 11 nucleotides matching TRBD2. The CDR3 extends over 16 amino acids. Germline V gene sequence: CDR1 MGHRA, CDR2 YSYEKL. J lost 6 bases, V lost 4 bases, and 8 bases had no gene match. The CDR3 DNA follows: TGCGCCAGCAGCCGACAACTAGCGGGAGCTCGCAATGAGCAGTTCTTC. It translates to CASSRQLAGARNEQFF.

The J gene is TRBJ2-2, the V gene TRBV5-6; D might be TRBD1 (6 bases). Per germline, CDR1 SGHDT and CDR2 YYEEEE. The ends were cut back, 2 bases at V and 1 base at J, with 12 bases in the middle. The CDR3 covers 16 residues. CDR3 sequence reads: CASSFWTAWNTGELFF. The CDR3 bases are TGTGCCAGCAGCTTCTGGACAGCTTGGAACACCGGGGAGCTGTTTTTT.

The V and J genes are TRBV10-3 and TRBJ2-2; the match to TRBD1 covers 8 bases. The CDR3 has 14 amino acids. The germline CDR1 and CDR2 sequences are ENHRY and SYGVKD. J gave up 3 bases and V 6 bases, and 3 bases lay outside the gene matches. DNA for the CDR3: TGTGCCATCAGGGACAGGGAGGACACCGGGGAGCTGTTTTTT. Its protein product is CAIRDREDTGELFF.

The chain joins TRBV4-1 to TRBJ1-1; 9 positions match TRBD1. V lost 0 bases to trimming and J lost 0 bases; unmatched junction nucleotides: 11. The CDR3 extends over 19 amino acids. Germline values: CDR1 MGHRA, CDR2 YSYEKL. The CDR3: CASSQDGDRASTMNTEAFF. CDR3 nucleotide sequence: TGCGCCAGCAGCCAAGATGGGGACAGGGCTTCCACCATGAACACTGAAGCTTTCTTT.

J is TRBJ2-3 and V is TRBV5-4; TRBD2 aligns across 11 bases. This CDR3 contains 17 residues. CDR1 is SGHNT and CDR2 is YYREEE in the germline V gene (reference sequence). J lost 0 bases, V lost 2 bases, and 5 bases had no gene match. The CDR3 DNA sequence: TGTGCCAGCAGCTTCGGCCTAGCGGGAGGTAGCACAGATACGCAGTATTTT. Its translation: CASSFGLAGGSTDTQYF. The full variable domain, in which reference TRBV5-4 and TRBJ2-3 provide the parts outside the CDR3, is ETGVTQSPTHLIKTRGQQVTLRCSSQSGHNTVSWYQQALGQGPQFIFQYYREEENGRGNFPPRFSGLQFPNYSSELNVNALELDDSALYLCASSFGLAGGSTDTQYFGPGTRLTVL.